This T cell receptor beta chain was recorded in a study of cytomegalovirus exposure and HLA in healthy donors. Germline V gives CDR1 MNHNY, CDR2 SVGAGI (reference sequence). Trimming cost V 3 bases and J 5 bases, with 9 bases left between them. The CDR3 runs to 13 residues. PCR involved 60 Vbeta and 13 Jbeta primers. The assay was immunoSEQ multiplex PCR, and TCRdb's table has in-frame clones only and misses some. This repertoire includes tens of thousands of clones. General study results and limits: In a later analysis, DRB1 alleles had the most associated TCRs; HLA-C alleles the fewest.

A remark on this clone: Its antigen is unidentified.

Sequences were obtained from PBMCs. This receptor was taken from a man in his fifties or sixties in good health and CMV-seronegative. The rearrangement uses TRBV6-6 and TRBJ2-3, with D possibly TRBD2 on 5 matching bases. CDR3 sequence: CASSYVRVDTQYF. CDR3 sequence (DNA): TGTGCCAGCAGTTATGTGAGGGTAGATACGCAGTATTTT.